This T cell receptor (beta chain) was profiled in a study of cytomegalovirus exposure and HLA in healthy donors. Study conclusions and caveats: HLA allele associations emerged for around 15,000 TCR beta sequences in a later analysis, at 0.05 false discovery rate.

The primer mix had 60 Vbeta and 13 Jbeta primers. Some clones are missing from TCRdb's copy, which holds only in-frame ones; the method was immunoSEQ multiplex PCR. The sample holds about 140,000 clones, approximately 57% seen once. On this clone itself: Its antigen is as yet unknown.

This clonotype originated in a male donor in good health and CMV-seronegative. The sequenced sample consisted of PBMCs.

The CDR3 DNA is TGTGCCAGCAGGGAGGGAAATCAGCCCCAGCATTTT. This sequence encodes CASREGNQPQHF. The chain couples TRBV28 to TRBJ1-5; no clear D gene. V lost 6 bases and J lost 4, with 7 bases in between. Germline V gene sequence: CDR1 MDHEN, CDR2 SYDVKM. This CDR3 has 12 amino acids.